The 29 T cell receptor beta chains below come from one sample, sequenced in a study of identical twins. MiXCR, run by TCRdb on the 5' RACE reads, gives a single entry per CDR3 protein. The table includes 200,000 to 250,000 distinct CDR3 sequences, about 7.5% detected once. The data also belong to a second study, concerning yellow fever vaccine responses in identical twins.

Sequencing used CD8+ T cells sorted from blood. The receptors shown here come from a woman between 18 and 29 years old in good health.

There are a few counts of this clonotype. The chain recombines TRBV13 with TRBJ2-5, with 7 bases lining up with TRBD2. V lost 8 bases to trimming and J lost 3 bases; unmatched junction nucleotides: 3. CDR1 PRHDT and CDR2 FYEKMQ come from the germline V gene (reference sequence). The CDR3 runs to 12 residues. CDR3 in DNA: TGTGCCAGCGGGGGGGAGGAAGAGACCCAGTACTTC. It is translated as CASGGEEETQYF. Filled out from reference TRBV13 and TRBJ2-5, the complete variable domain reads AAGVIQSPRHLIKEKRETATLKCYPIPRHDTVYWYQQGPGQDPQFLISFYEKMQSDKGSIPDRFSAQQFSDYHSELNMSSLELGDSALYFCASGGEEETQYFGPGTRLLVL.

This clonotype was detected ten times or more. This chain connects TRBV12-5 to TRBJ2-1; the D gene is possibly TRBD2 (6 bases). The CDR3 runs 19 residues. The V gene's germline CDR1 is LGHNT and CDR2 FRNRAP. The V end lost 5 bases, the J end lost 4 bases, and 27 bases lay between the germline ends. The CDR3 here is CASGLDTTPYSGEYNEQFF. DNA of the CDR3: TGTGCTAGTGGTCTTGATACTACGCCCTATAGCGGAGAGTACAATGAGCAGTTCTTC.

This clonotype turned up a few times. The chain carries TRBV6-2 or TRBV6-3 and TRBJ2-2, with unresolved D. The CDR3 loop spans 15 amino acids. The germline CDR1 and CDR2 sequences are MNHEY and SVGEGT. V was pared by 3 bases and J by 5 bases, with 13 bases between. CDR3: CASSYWLGVTGELFF. DNA of the CDR3: TGTGCCAGCAGTTATTGGCTAGGTGTAACCGGGGAGCTGTTTTTT.

This clonotype has a count of ten or more. The chain carries TRBV5-5 and TRBJ2-3; D is possibly TRBD1 (5 bases). Trimming stripped 4 bases from V and 3 bases from J, with 15 bases between. Per the germline V gene, CDR1 is SGHKS and CDR2 is YYEKEE (reference sequence). The CDR3 sequence is 15 residues long. CDR3 in amino acids: CASSPFGQGTDTQYF. For the CDR3, the DNA is TGTGCCAGCAGCCCCTTCGGGCAGGGAACAGATACGCAGTATTTT.

This clonotype appeared many times. This chain joins TRBV4-1 and TRBJ2-2; maybe TRBD1 (5 bases). This CDR3 region has 14 residues. The V end was cut by 1 base, the J end by 7 bases, with 10 bases between. CDR1 is MGHRA and CDR2 is YSYEKL in the germline V gene. DNA for the CDR3: TGCGCCAGCAGCCAAGTGGCAGGGATCGGGGAGCTGTTTTTT. Its protein product is CASSQVAGIGELFF.

With respect to this clonotype: A much larger clone differs by one base, so this may be a read error. The chain couples TRBV4-2 to TRBJ2-1; D is unclear. The CDR3 has 13 residues. Looked up from germline, CDR1 is LGHNA and CDR2 is YNFKEQ. The germline V and J ends were trimmed by 0 bases and 7 bases, with 7 bases remaining between them. DNA for the CDR3: TGTGCCAGCAGCCAAGATAACGGGAATGAGCAGTTCTTC. Translating gives CASSQDNGNEQFF.

This clonotype has at least ten counts. The rearrangement joins TRBV7-8 to TRBJ2-7, with TRBD1 matching over 7 bases. The CDR3 consists of 15 residues. V dropped 0 bases and J dropped 2; count of bases not matched to a gene: 4. Germline lookup yields CDR1 SGHVS and CDR2 FQNEAQ. CDR3 residues: CASSLAGTVTYEQYF. For the CDR3, the DNA is TGTGCCAGCAGCTTAGCTGGGACAGTAACCTACGAGCAGTACTTC.

There are a few counts of this clonotype. V gene TRBV11-2 combines with J gene TRBJ2-7, with 10 nucleotides matching TRBD2. Germline CDR1 SGHAT, CDR2 FQNNGV. The CDR3 is made up of 13 amino acids. V lost 5 bases to trimming and J lost 2 bases; unmatched junction nucleotides: 0. CDR3 protein: CASSSGGAYEQYV. DNA of the CDR3: TGTGCCAGCAGCAGCGGGGGGGCCTACGAGCAGTACGTC.

The V call is TRBV9, the J call TRBJ2-7, with D possibly TRBD2 on 6 matching bases. V gave up 3 bases and J gave up 1 base, with 8 bases separating them. The CDR3 contains 13 residues. Germline CDR1 and CDR2: SGDLS and YYNGEE. The CDR3 nucleotides read TGTGCCAGCAGCGAAGGACTATCCTACGAGCAGTACTTC. It is translated as CASSEGLSYEQYF.

The chain has TRBV3-1 and TRBJ2-1, with 7 bases aligning to TRBD2. The CDR3 covers 17 residues. The germline CDR1 and CDR2 sequences are LGHDT and YNNKEL (reference sequence). J lost 8 bases, V lost 1 base, and 14 bases had no gene match. The CDR3 nucleotides are TGTGCCAGCAGCCAAGGCCGGGCGGGAGAGAGGGCCTATGAGCAGTTCTTC. Its protein product is CASSQGRAGERAYEQFF.

In its sample, this clonotype was seen many times. The gene calls are TRBV15 and TRBJ2-3; 7 positions match TRBD2. J gave up 6 bases and V 5 bases, and 11 bases lay outside the gene matches. Germline-derived CDR1 and CDR2 are LNHNV and YYDKDF (reference sequence). The CDR3 runs 15 residues. This CDR3 is CATSGNRLAGDTQYF. In DNA form, the CDR3 reads TGTGCCACCAGCGGGAACCGACTAGCCGGGGATACGCAGTATTTT. Full variable domain (outside the CDR3, taken from reference TRBV15 and TRBJ2-3): DAMVIQNPRYQVTQFGKPVTLSCSQTLNHNVMYWYQQKSSQAPKLLFHYYDKDFNNEADTPDNFQSRRPNTSFCFLDIRSPGLGDTAMYLCATSGNRLAGDTQYFGPGTRLTVL.

This clonotype was counted many times. The V and J genes are TRBV5-6 and TRBJ1-1, with 10 bases matching TRBD1. CDR1 and CDR2 from the germline V gene are SGHDT and YYEEEE. This CDR3 contains 15 residues. V lost 4 bases, J lost 5 bases, and 8 bases stayed unmatched. The DNA of the CDR3 is TGTGCCAGCAGCGCAACGACAGGGGGCTTGACTGAAGCTTTCTTT. This encodes CASSATTGGLTEAFF.

This clonotype was counted at least ten times. The chain has TRBV5-1 and TRBJ2-1; 7 bases fit TRBD1. Losses at the gene ends were 0 bases for V and 0 bases for J; bases not matched to a gene: 12. This CDR3 has 19 amino acids. Germline CDR1 reads SGHRS; CDR2 reads YFSETQ. The CDR3 sequence is CASSLVWDSNFNSYNEQFF. Written as DNA, the CDR3 is TGCGCCAGCAGCTTGGTCTGGGACAGCAATTTCAACTCCTACAATGAGCAGTTCTTC.

This chain uses TRBV20-1 with TRBJ2-2; perhaps TRBD1 as D (7 bases). The germline V and J ends were trimmed by 5 bases and 6 bases, with 19 bases remaining between them. Germline loops: CDR1 DFQATT, CDR2 SNEGSKA (reference sequence). The CDR3 is 15 residues long. In DNA, the CDR3 is TGCAGTGCTCAAATTGACAGGGAGGAGGCCGGGGAGCTGTTTTTT. As protein: CSAQIDREEAGELFF.

The rearrangement joins TRBV15 to TRBJ2-5, with 8 bases matching TRBD2. Germline loops: CDR1 LNHNV, CDR2 YYDKDF (reference sequence). The CDR3 has 15 residues. The V gene end was trimmed by 6 bases and the J gene end by 5 bases; junction bases not matched to a gene: 11. CDR3 region: CATRALSGSGETQYF. Written as DNA, the CDR3 is TGTGCCACCAGGGCCCTGAGCGGGAGTGGGGAGACCCAGTACTTC.

This clonotype was seen more than once but under ten times. The V call is TRBV6-5, the J call TRBJ2-1; D gene ambiguous. V was pared by 6 bases and J by 9 bases, with 9 bases between. The CDR3 is made up of 11 amino acids. Germline CDR1 MNHEY, CDR2 SVGAGI. As DNA, the CDR3 is TGTGCCAGCAGCTCCTCGGTTGAGCAGTTCTTC. Translating gives CASSSSVEQFF.

The chain uses TRBV5-1 and TRBJ1-1; 7 bases line up with TRBD1. The germline CDR1 and CDR2 sequences are SGHRS and YFSETQ. This CDR3 comprises 14 residues. The V gene end was trimmed by 7 bases and the J gene end by 3 bases; junction bases not matched to a gene: 9. Written as DNA, the CDR3 is TGCGCCAGCCTGACAGGGTCCGGAGACACTGAAGCTTTCTTT. This codes for CASLTGSGDTEAFF.

This clonotype has at least ten counts. This chain uses TRBV27 with TRBJ1-2; 9 bases are a match to TRBD1. Trimming at V came to 6 bases and at J to 3 bases, leaving 8 bases not matched to a gene. The CDR3 extends over 15 amino acids. CDR1 MNHEY and CDR2 SMNVEV come from the germline V gene (reference sequence). DNA for the CDR3: TGTGCCAGCAGATTAACGGGACAGGGTTACTATGGCTACACCTTC. This sequence encodes CASRLTGQGYYGYTF.

Many counts were recorded for this clonotype. V and J are TRBV10-3 and TRBJ2-1, with TRBD2 as a possible D gene (5 bases). In germline, CDR1 is ENHRY, CDR2 SYGVKD. V lost 10 bases and J 8 bases, leaving 15 bases between the germline ends. CDR3 length equals 12 residues. The CDR3 coding sequence is TGTGCCAGCCGCGGGTCCGGGGATGAGCAGTTCTTC. It encodes CASRGSGDEQFF.

This clonotype was recorded many times. The rearrangement joins TRBV4-2 to TRBJ1-5; D gene unclear. The CDR3 runs 14 residues. Trimming shortened V by 4 bases and J by 5 bases, and 12 bases separated the two germline ends. Germline V gives CDR1 LGHNA, CDR2 YNFKEQ. The CDR3 sequence: CASSPRHQDQPQHF. CDR3 nucleotides: TGTGCCAGCAGCCCACGACATCAGGATCAGCCCCAGCATTTT.

The chain couples TRBV6-5 to TRBJ2-2; D remains ambiguous. The germline gives CDR1 MNHEY, CDR2 SVGAGI. The length of the CDR3 is 15 residues. Between the trimmed V and J ends, which lost 4 bases and 2 bases, there was a span of 11 bases. The CDR3 DNA is TGTGCCAGCAGTTCACGGGCCCAAAACACCGGGGAGCTGTTTTTT. Translation gives CASSSRAQNTGELFF.

This clonotype occurred many times. The chain recombines TRBV15 with TRBJ1-2, with 7 bases aligning to TRBD1. CDR3 length: 15 amino acids. Germline V gives CDR1 LNHNV, CDR2 YYDKDF (reference sequence). V lost 5 bases and J lost 4; bases outside the gene matches: 10. This chain's CDR3 is CATSPPGQAIYGYTF. CDR3 in DNA: TGTGCCACCAGCCCTCCTGGACAGGCTATCTATGGCTACACCTTC.

This chain uses TRBV6-1 with TRBJ2-7, with TRBD2 identical over 8 bases. This CDR3 has 15 residues. The V and J ends lost 7 bases and 4 bases, in that order; junction bases with no gene match: 12. From germline, CDR1 is MNHNS and CDR2 SASEGT. Here the CDR3 reads CASTPARAGGYEQYF. The CDR3, as DNA: TGTGCCAGCACCCCGGCCCGCGCGGGGGGATACGAGCAGTACTTC.

Ten or more counts support this clonotype. This rearrangement joins TRBV24-1 to TRBJ2-2; possibly TRBD1 for D (5 bases). Trimming stripped 7 bases from V and 4 bases from J, with 6 bases between. Germline V CDR1 and CDR2: KGHDR, SFDVKD. CDR3 length: 12 amino acids. This CDR3 reads CATRDTTGELFF. As DNA, the CDR3 is TGTGCCACCAGGGACACCACCGGGGAGCTGTTTTTT.

This clonotype was recorded a few times. The J gene is TRBJ1-1, the V gene TRBV7-6; 9 bases map to TRBD1. The CDR3 sequence is 15 residues long. CDR1 is SGHVS, CDR2 FNYEAQ, per germline. V gave up 4 bases and J gave up 4 bases; unmatched junction bases: 7. This chain's CDR3 is CASSSGTGLFTEAFF. CDR3 coding DNA: TGTGCCAGCAGCTCGGGGACAGGGTTATTCACTGAAGCTTTCTTT.

This clonotype was seen a handful of times. The J gene is TRBJ2-1, the V gene TRBV5-4; D uncertain. V was cut by 7 bases and J by 9 bases, with 11 bases left in between. The CDR3 extends over 11 amino acids. The germline CDR1 and CDR2 sequences are SGHNT and YYREEE (reference sequence). CDR3 in amino acids: CASGVRGEQFF. The CDR3 DNA reads as TGTGCCAGCGGAGTTAGAGGTGAGCAGTTCTTC.

This clonotype was counted between two and nine times. The chain is built from TRBV20-1 and TRBJ1-2; D is uncertain. CDR1 and CDR2 (germline): DFQATT, SNEGSKA (reference sequence). The CDR3 totals 12 residues. V lost 1 base, J lost 5 bases, and 8 bases lay in between. In DNA form, the CDR3 reads TGCAGTGCTAGAGTAGGGCTGTATGGCTACACCTTC. Translating gives CSARVGLYGYTF.

The chain's CDR3 is CATLGRAQGEQYV. DNA of the CDR3: TGTGCCACTCTGGGGAGAGCTCAGGGCGAGCAGTACGTC. V is TRBV28 and J is TRBJ2-7, with D perhaps TRBD1 or TRBD2 (5 bases each). V was clipped by 10 bases and J by 6 bases, with 19 bases between them. This CDR3 spans 13 amino acids. Germline CDR1 and CDR2: MDHEN and SYDVKM.

The sample holds many counts of this clonotype. The rearrangement joins TRBV7-6 to TRBJ2-7; weak D call: TRBD2 (6 bases). Germline lookup yields CDR1 SGHVS and CDR2 FNYEAQ. Deletions cut 1 base from V and 3 bases from J, with 13 bases between. The CDR3 loop spans 15 amino acids. The CDR3 protein is CASSLEGGSGYEQYF. Here the CDR3 DNA reads TGTGCCAGCAGCTTAGAGGGTGGTAGCGGCTACGAGCAGTACTTC.